Following are 30 T cell receptor beta chains from one sample sequenced in a study of T cells in Graves' hyperthyroidism and ophthalmopathy. Authors of the study amplified TCR beta CDR3 regions from RNA transcripts. TCR CDR3 regions were first amplified by RT-PCR with HTBI primers. TCRdb reanalysed the multiplex PCR reads using MiXCR and keeps one entry per CDR3 protein. Of about 600,000 distinct CDR3 sequences listed, 16% are singletons. The sequenced sample consisted of blood. The receptors originated from a woman between 40 and 50 years old with Graves' ophthalmopathy.

This clonotype has a count of ten or more. This chain connects TRBV13 to TRBJ1-2, with 7 bases that match TRBD1. J gave up 3 bases and V 3 bases, and 4 bases lay outside the gene matches. The germline CDR1 and CDR2 sequences are PRHDT and FYEKMQ (reference sequence). The CDR3 is 14 residues long. The CDR3 region is CASSFGTADYGYTF. The CDR3 DNA reads TGTGCCAGCAGCTTCGGGACAGCCGACTATGGCTACACCTTC.

This clonotype appeared many times. This chain uses TRBV11-2 with TRBJ2-7; either TRBD1 or TRBD2 may supply D (5 bases each). Germline CDR1 reads SGHAT; CDR2 reads FQNNGV. The CDR3 is 16 amino acids. With 3 bases removed from V and 0 bases from J, the gap between germline ends came to 15 bases. The CDR3 DNA reads TGTGCCAGCAGCTTTACCGGGGCAGTGAGCTCCTACGAGCAGTACTTC. Amino acid sequence: CASSFTGAVSSYEQYF. The whole variable domain, remainder taken from reference TRBV11-2 and TRBJ2-7, is EAGVAQSPRYKIIEKRQSVAFWCNPISGHATLYWYQQILGQGPKLLIQFQNNGVVDDSQLPKDRFSAERLKGVDSTLKIQPAKLEDSAVYLCASSFTGAVSSYEQYFGPGTRLTVT.

This clonotype was seen at least ten times. The CDR3 sequence is CASSRRTWIPNEQFF. As DNA, the CDR3 is TGTGCCAGCAGCCGCCGCACTTGGATCCCCAATGAGCAGTTCTTC. The V and J genes are TRBV3-1 and TRBJ2-1; D is unresolved. There are 15 residues in the CDR3. The ends were cut back, 4 bases at V and 6 bases at J, with 16 bases in the middle. CDR1 is LGHDT, CDR2 YNNKEL, per germline (reference sequence).

This clonotype was found many times. The rearrangement joins TRBV18 to TRBJ1-1; 7 positions match TRBD1. The CDR3 is 15 amino acids. Trimming took 5 bases from V and 0 from J; bases not matched to a gene: 6. Germline-derived CDR1 and CDR2 are KGHSH and LQKENI. The CDR3 spells CASSSNRGMNTEAFF. The CDR3, as DNA: TGTGCCAGCTCATCCAACAGGGGTATGAACACTGAAGCTTTCTTT.

The chain is built from TRBV6-2 or TRBV6-3 and TRBJ1-6; TRBD1 might be the D (6 bases). The V gene's germline CDR1 is MNHEY and CDR2 SVGEGT. Trimming left V 7 bases short and J 9 bases short, with 16 bases between. The CDR3 sequence is 14 residues long. The CDR3 nucleotides are TGTGCCAGCAAAAACCAGGGGTTAGCTTCACCCCTCCACTTT. Its protein product is CASKNQGLASPLHF.

The J gene is TRBJ2-5, the V gene TRBV14; D not certain. This CDR3 is 12 amino acids long. V was cut by 1 base and J by 7 bases, with 7 bases left in between. The germline V gene encodes CDR1 SGHDN and CDR2 FVKESK. CDR3 DNA: TGTGCCAGCAGCCAAGGGATGAGGACCCAGTACTTC. This sequence encodes CASSQGMRTQYF.

This clonotype was observed a handful of times. V is TRBV7-9 and J is TRBJ2-2; D is ambiguous. Germline V CDR1 and CDR2: SEHNR, FQNEAQ (reference sequence). Trimming pared 5 bases from V and 7 bases from J, leaving 17 bases between. CDR3 length: 15 amino acids. The CDR3 protein is CASSTVGRINGELFF. The CDR3 region has the DNA TGTGCCAGCAGCACAGTGGGCAGGATTAACGGGGAGCTGTTTTTT. The whole variable domain, remainder taken from reference TRBV7-9 and TRBJ2-2, is DTGVSQNPRHKITKRGQNVTFRCDPISEHNRLYWYRQTLGQGPEFLTYFQNEAQLEKSRLLSDRFSAERPKGSFSTLEIQRTEQGDSAMYLCASSTVGRINGELFFGEGSRLTVL.

This clonotype occurred a few times. The V gene is TRBV3-1, the J gene TRBJ2-3; D remains ambiguous. The CDR3 totals 14 residues. Trimming left V 0 bases short and J 8 bases short, with 12 bases between. Germline CDR1 reads LGHDT; CDR2 reads YNNKEL (reference sequence). CDR3 bases: TGTGCCAGCAGCCAAGATCTTGCCAGCTCTACGCAGTATTTT. The encoded protein is CASSQDLASSTQYF.

The chain recombines TRBV14 with TRBJ1-1; tentatively, D is TRBD1 (5 bases). The CDR3 consists of 13 residues. Germline V gene lookup returns CDR1 SGHDN and CDR2 FVKESK. V lost 10 bases, J lost 0 bases, and 12 bases lay in between. For the CDR3, the DNA is TGTGCCAACCCTAAGACAGTGAACACTGAAGCTTTCTTT. Its protein is CANPKTVNTEAFF. The full variable domain, with the rest looked up from reference TRBV14 and TRBJ1-1, is EAGVTQFPSHSVIEKGQTVTLRCDPISGHDNLYWYRRVMGKEIKFLLHFVKESKQDESGMPNNRFLAERTGGTYSTLKVQPAELEDSGVYFCANPKTVNTEAFFGQGTRLTVV.

This clonotype was observed many times. The gene calls are TRBV6-5 and TRBJ2-1, with 9 positions matching TRBD1. Germline-derived CDR1 and CDR2 are MNHEY and SVGAGI. The CDR3 runs to 15 residues. With 0 bases clipped from V and 7 bases from J, the junction kept 4 bases outside the gene matches. The CDR3 loop is CASSYSRDRVNEQFF. DNA of the CDR3: TGTGCCAGCAGTTACTCGCGGGACAGGGTTAATGAGCAGTTCTTC.

The chain employs TRBV30 and TRBJ1-1; no definite D call. CDR1 and CDR2 from the germline V gene are GTSNPN and SVGIG (reference sequence). V was clipped by 3 bases and J by 0 bases, with 8 bases between them. The CDR3 is 13 amino acids. The CDR3 spells CAWRTQVNTEAFF. The CDR3 DNA reads TGTGCCTGGAGAACTCAGGTGAACACTGAAGCTTTCTTT. Filled out from reference TRBV30 and TRBJ1-1, the complete variable domain reads SQTIHQWPATLVQPVGSPLSLECTVEGTSNPNLYWYRQAAGRGLQLLFYSVGIGQISSEVPQNLSASRPQDRQFILSSKKLLLSDSGFYLCAWRTQVNTEAFFGQGTRLTVV.

This clonotype was observed at least ten times. The chain combines TRBV28 with TRBJ2-5; 7 nucleotides agree with TRBD2. V trimming: 8 bases; J trimming: 7 bases; junction bases outside the gene matches: 16. The germline CDR1 and CDR2 sequences are MDHEN and SYDVKM. This CDR3 spans 15 amino acids. CDR3 sequence: CASRLGAGVGGTQYF. The CDR3 bases are TGTGCCAGCCGGTTAGGGGCGGGAGTCGGAGGGACCCAGTACTTC.

As concerns this clonotype: A much larger clonotype is one base distant, so this may be a read error. The V and J genes are TRBV6-1 and TRBJ2-5; D perhaps matches TRBD1 (5 bases). Germline assignment: CDR1 MNHNS and CDR2 SASEGT. The CDR3 covers 16 residues. The CDR3 loop reads CTSSEAASGFGETQYF. The DNA for the CDR3 is TGTACCAGCAGTGAAGCCGCATCAGGGTTCGGGGAGACCCAGTACTTC.

The chain combines TRBV11-3 with TRBJ2-1, with 12 bases that match TRBD2. This CDR3 is built from 18 residues. The J segment lost 6 bases and the V segment lost 1 base, leaving 10 bases of the junction unmatched. Germline V lookup: CDR1 SGHNT, CDR2 YENEEA. CDR3 sequence (DNA): TGTGCCAGCAGCTTAGTCGCTCTAGCGGGAGGGCCGTTCAATGAGCAGTTCTTC. Its translation is CASSLVALAGGPFNEQFF.

This clonotype came up many times. This rearrangement joins TRBV20-1 to TRBJ2-4; D is undetermined. Trimming pared 5 bases from V and 0 bases from J, leaving 11 bases between. This CDR3 region has 14 residues. The germline CDR1 and CDR2 sequences are DFQATT and SNEGSKA (reference sequence). CDR3 loop: CSAPAQLAKNIQYF. The CDR3 coding sequence is TGCAGTGCTCCTGCCCAGCTAGCCAAAAACATTCAGTACTTC.

This clonotype was picked up a small number of times. The V and J genes are TRBV5-1 and TRBJ2-3; 10 bases agree with TRBD1. V lost 6 bases and J lost 0; bases outside the gene matches: 19. From germline, CDR1 is SGHRS and CDR2 YFSETQ. The CDR3 has 20 amino acids. The CDR3 DNA reads as TGCGCCAGCAAACCTCCCGGATGGGACAGGGGACTTACTAGCACAGATACGCAGTATTTT. Its translation: CASKPPGWDRGLTSTDTQYF. Using reference TRBV5-1 and TRBJ2-3 for the parts outside the CDR3, the full variable domain is KAGVTQTPRYLIKTRGQQVTLSCSPISGHRSVSWYQQTPGQGLQFLFEYFSETQRNKGNFPGRFSGRQFSNSRSEMNVSTLELGDSALYLCASKPPGWDRGLTSTDTQYFGPGTRLTVL.

This clonotype was observed many times. The rearrangement uses TRBV11-2 and TRBJ2-3; the D is unclear. This CDR3 spans 17 amino acids. The V end was cut by 5 bases, the J end by 0 bases, with 18 bases between. Germline V gene sequence: CDR1 SGHAT, CDR2 FQNNGV. The CDR3 loop is CASSPHLMAISTDTQYF. In nucleotides, the CDR3 is TGTGCCAGCAGCCCCCATTTGATGGCTATCAGCACAGATACGCAGTATTTT.

Comments on this clonotype: Since a much larger clone is just one base distant, this may be a read error. As the CDR3 is not closed by the conserved phenylalanine or tryptophan, this likely results from a read error. This chain uses TRBV10-3 with TRBJ1-1; D gene ambiguous. V shed 3 bases and J shed 6 bases, with 8 bases lying between them. The germline CDR1 and CDR2 sequences are ENHRY and SYGVKD. The CDR3 contains 12 residues. Here the CDR3 DNA reads TGTGCCATCAGTGAACGAGAAGCTGAAGCTTTCCTT. Residues: CAISEREAEAFL.

This clonotype showed up just a few times. The genes are TRBV2 and TRBJ1-6, with 8 bases lining up with TRBD1. The CDR3 covers 16 residues. Germline V gene lookup returns CDR1 SNHLY and CDR2 FYNNEI. The junction had 9 bases not matched to a gene; V was cut back by 5 bases and J by 6 bases. The CDR3 DNA is TGTGCCAGCAGTAGTACTCGGACAGGGAGTAATTCACCCCTCCACTTT. It codes for CASSSTRTGSNSPLHF.

The rearrangement links TRBV5-1 to TRBJ1-2, with unresolved D. The V and J ends lost 4 bases and 5 bases respectively, with 18 bases between them. CDR3 length equals 15 residues. The germline V gene has CDR1 SGHRS and CDR2 YFSETQ. The CDR3 coding sequence is TGCGCCAGCAGCCCCGGACTTTTAAATATGTATGGCTACACCTTC. Its protein product is CASSPGLLNMYGYTF.

This clonotype was observed many times. The CDR3 nucleotides are TGTGCCAGCGGTCCAACGAATGGTAACACTGAAGCTTTCTTT. Its translation: CASGPTNGNTEAFF. This sequence joins TRBV5-4 and TRBJ1-1; D is unresolved. The V gene's germline CDR1 is SGHNT and CDR2 YYREEE (reference sequence). The CDR3 has 14 amino acids. Trimming shortened V by 7 bases and J by 2 bases, and 15 bases separated the two germline ends.

The J gene is TRBJ2-1, the V gene TRBV6-5, with D unclear. This CDR3 is built from 15 residues. V lost 4 bases and J lost 4, with 14 bases in between. The germline V gene encodes CDR1 MNHEY and CDR2 SVGAGI. The CDR3 DNA follows: TGTGCCAGCAGTTTGTCCCCCCCTGGATACAATGAGCAGTTCTTC. Amino acid sequence: CASSLSPPGYNEQFF.

This clonotype was recorded at least ten times. The chain links TRBV20-1 to TRBJ2-1; perhaps TRBD2 as D (7 bases). The CDR3 runs to 14 residues. The germline V and J ends were trimmed by 8 bases and 9 bases, with 23 bases remaining between them. Germline CDR1 and CDR2: DFQATT and SNEGSKA (reference sequence). CDR3 DNA: TGCAGTACCCTTGTTGGGGGGGGCCAGGGTGAGCAGTTCTTC. Amino acid sequence: CSTLVGGGQGEQFF.

This clonotype was picked up one time. This may be a read error: a much more frequent sequence differs by one nucleotide. The chain uses TRBV7-2 and TRBJ2-3; TRBD2 matches 9 bases. Per the germline V gene, CDR1 is SGHTA and CDR2 is FQGNSA. CDR3 length: 17 residues. V was pared by 4 bases and J by 3 bases, with 11 bases of the junction left unmatched. The CDR3 protein is CASSSSGTGVATDTQYF. The CDR3 DNA reads as TGTGCCAGCAGCTCTAGCGGGACGGGAGTTGCGACAGATACGCAGTATTTT.

This clonotype has a count of ten or more. The J gene is TRBJ1-1, the V gene TRBV5-1; unclear D gene. The CDR3 contains 14 residues. With 5 bases removed from V and 4 bases from J, the gap between germline ends came to 15 bases. The germline gives CDR1 SGHRS, CDR2 YFSETQ. The CDR3 spells CASSRSDGSTEAFF. CDR3 nucleotide sequence: TGCGCCAGCAGTAGATCGGACGGGAGCACTGAAGCTTTCTTT.

This sequence joins TRBV11-2 and TRBJ1-6; TRBD1 is a possible D gene (5 bases). This CDR3 has 16 residues. Germline lookup yields CDR1 SGHAT and CDR2 FQNNGV. Deletions cut 0 bases from V and 8 bases from J, with 14 bases between. The CDR3 DNA follows: TGTGCCAGCAGCTTAGAGAGCGGGGAGGGGTATTCACCCCTCCACTTT. This encodes CASSLESGEGYSPLHF.

A few counts support this clonotype. The V call is TRBV4-1, the J call TRBJ1-1; D ambiguous. Trimming stripped 1 base from V and 1 base from J, with 13 bases between. Germline assignment: CDR1 MGHRA and CDR2 YSYEKL. The CDR3 is 16 residues long. For the CDR3, the DNA is TGCGCCAGCAGCCAAGTTAGTTGGCGGGAGAACACTGAAGCTTTCTTT. It encodes CASSQVSWRENTEAFF.

This clonotype was seen at least ten times. The J gene is TRBJ2-7, the V gene TRBV28; D gene uncertain. Between the trimmed V and J ends, which lost 6 bases and 0 bases, there was a span of 15 bases. The CDR3 length is 15 residues. CDR1 is MDHEN and CDR2 is SYDVKM in the germline V gene. The CDR3 spells CASRHDSESSYEQYF. The CDR3 DNA reads as TGTGCCAGCAGGCACGATTCAGAGAGCTCCTACGAGCAGTACTTC.

There are a few counts of this clonotype. This chain joins TRBV2 and TRBJ2-2; D is ambiguous. V gave up 6 bases and J gave up 6 bases, with 11 bases separating them. The CDR3 extends over 13 amino acids. Germline CDR1 is SNHLY and CDR2 is FYNNEI. This CDR3 is CASRGWGSGELFF. As DNA, the CDR3 is TGTGCCAGCAGGGGATGGGGATCCGGGGAGCTGTTTTTT. Looking up the rest from reference TRBV2 and TRBJ2-2 gives the full variable domain: EPEVTQTPSHQVTQMGQEVILRCVPISNHLYFYWYRQILGQKVEFLVSFYNNEISEKSEIFDDQFSVERPDGSNFTLKIRSTKLEDSAMYFCASRGWGSGELFFGEGSRLTVL.

This clonotype was seen many times. The chain carries TRBV28 and TRBJ2-4, with TRBD2 matching over 13 bases. Germline assignment: CDR1 MDHEN and CDR2 SYDVKM. CDR3 length equals 18 residues. The trim removed 6 bases at V and 0 bases at J, leaving 8 bases unmatched. The CDR3 protein is CASSLTSGRAVAKNIQYF. The CDR3 bases are TGTGCCAGCAGCCTAACTAGCGGGAGGGCCGTAGCCAAAAACATTCAGTACTTC.